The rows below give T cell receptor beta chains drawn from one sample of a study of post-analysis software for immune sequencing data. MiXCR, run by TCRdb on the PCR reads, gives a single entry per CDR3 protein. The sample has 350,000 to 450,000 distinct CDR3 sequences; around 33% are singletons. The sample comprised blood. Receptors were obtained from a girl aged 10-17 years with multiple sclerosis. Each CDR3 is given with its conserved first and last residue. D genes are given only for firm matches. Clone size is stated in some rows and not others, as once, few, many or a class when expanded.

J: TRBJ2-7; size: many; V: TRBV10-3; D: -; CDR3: CAISATPQLEAEQYF; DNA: TGTGCCATCAGTGCGACACCTCAGTTGGAAGCCGAGCAGTACTTC
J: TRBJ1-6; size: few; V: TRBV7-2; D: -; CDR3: CASAWGGNSPLHF; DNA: TGTGCCAGTGCCTGGGGGGGCAATTCACCCCTCCACTTT
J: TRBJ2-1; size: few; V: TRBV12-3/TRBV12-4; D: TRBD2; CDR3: CAIGGETSGGKQFF; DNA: TGTGCCATCGGCGGGGAGACTAGCGGGGGTAAGCAGTTCTTC
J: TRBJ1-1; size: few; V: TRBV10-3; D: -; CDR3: CAISDPQGRNTEAFF; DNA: TGTGCCATCAGTGACCCACAGGGACGAAACACTGAAGCTTTCTTT
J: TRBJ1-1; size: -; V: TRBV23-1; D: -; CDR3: CASSYPAVNTEAFF; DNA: TGCGCCAGCAGTTACCCCGCGGTTAACACTGAAGCTTTCTTT
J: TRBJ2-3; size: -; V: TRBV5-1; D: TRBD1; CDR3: CASSLGGTGGEDTQYF; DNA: TGCGCCAGCAGCTTGGGTGGGACAGGGGGCGAAGATACGCAGTATTTT
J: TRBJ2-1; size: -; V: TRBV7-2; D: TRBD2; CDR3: CASSSWAGGNNEQFF; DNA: TGTGCCAGCAGCTCCTGGGCGGGGGGAAACAATGAGCAGTTCTTC
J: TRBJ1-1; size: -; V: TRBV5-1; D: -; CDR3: CASSRERVGANTEAFF; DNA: TGCGCCAGCAGCAGGGAGCGGGTAGGGGCGAACACTGAAGCTTTCTTT
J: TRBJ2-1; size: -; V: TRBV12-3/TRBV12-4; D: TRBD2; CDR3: CASSSGLAGIYNEQFF; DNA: TGTGCCAGCAGCTCGGGACTAGCGGGGATATACAATGAGCAGTTCTTC
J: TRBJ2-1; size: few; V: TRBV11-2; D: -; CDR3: CASSPTRGFHNEQFF; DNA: TGTGCCAGCAGCCCAACGAGGGGGTTCCACAATGAGCAGTTCTTC
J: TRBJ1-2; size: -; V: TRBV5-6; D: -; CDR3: CASSPPRVGVANYGYTF; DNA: TGTGCCAGCAGCCCGCCGCGGGTAGGGGTAGCTAACTATGGCTACACCTTC
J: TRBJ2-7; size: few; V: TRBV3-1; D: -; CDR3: CASSQNLATEQYF; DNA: TGTGCCAGCAGCCAGAACCTAGCTACCGAGCAGTACTTC
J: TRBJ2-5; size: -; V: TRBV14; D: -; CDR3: CASSQARTAVQYF; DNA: TGTGCCAGCAGCCAAGCCCGGACAGCGGTGCAGTACTTC
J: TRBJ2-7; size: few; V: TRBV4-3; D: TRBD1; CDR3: CASSPDRGRGYEQYF; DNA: TGCGCCAGCAGCCCAGACAGGGGGCGCGGATACGAGCAGTACTTC
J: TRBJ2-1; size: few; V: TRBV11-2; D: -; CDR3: CASSFDQGLYNEQFF; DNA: TGTGCCAGCAGCTTCGATCAAGGGCTATACAATGAGCAGTTCTTC
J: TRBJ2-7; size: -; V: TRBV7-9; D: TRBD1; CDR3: CASSLASGGFYSYEQYF; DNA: TGTGCCAGCAGCTTAGCGTCAGGGGGATTCTACTCCTACGAGCAGTACTTC
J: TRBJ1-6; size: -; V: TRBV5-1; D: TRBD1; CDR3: CASSWGQDIHSPLHF; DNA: TGCGCCAGCAGCTGGGGACAGGACATCCATTCACCCCTCCACTTT
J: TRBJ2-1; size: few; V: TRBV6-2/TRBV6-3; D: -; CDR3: CASDGTLRNEQFF; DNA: TGTGCCAGCGACGGCACCCTCCGCAATGAGCAGTTCTTC
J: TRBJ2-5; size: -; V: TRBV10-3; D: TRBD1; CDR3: CATSEGQGGETQYF; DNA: TGTGCCACCAGTGAAGGACAGGGGGGAGAGACCCAGTACTTC
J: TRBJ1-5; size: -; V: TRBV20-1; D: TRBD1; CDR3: CSAMTGGGNQPQHF; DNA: TGCAGTGCTATGACAGGGGGGGGCAATCAGCCCCAGCATTTT
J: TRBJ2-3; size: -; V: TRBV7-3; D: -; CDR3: CASSPVGQSTDTRYF; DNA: TGTGCCAGCAGCCCCGTAGGGCAGAGCACAGATACGCGGTATTTT
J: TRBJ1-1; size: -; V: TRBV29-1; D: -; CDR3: CSVEEGATEAFF; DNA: TGCAGCGTTGAAGAGGGGGCCACTGAAGCTTTCTTT
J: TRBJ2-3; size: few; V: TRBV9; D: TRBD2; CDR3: CASSVSGDYSLTDTQYF; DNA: TGTGCCAGCAGCGTATCCGGGGACTACAGCCTCACAGATACGCAGTATTTT
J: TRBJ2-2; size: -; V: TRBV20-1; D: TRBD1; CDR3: CSARDSRLGTGGTGELFF; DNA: TGCAGTGCTAGAGATTCCCGACTCGGGACAGGGGGAACCGGGGAGCTGTTTTTT
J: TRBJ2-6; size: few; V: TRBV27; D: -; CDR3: CASSLWANGANVLTF; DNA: TGTGCCAGCAGTTTATGGGCAAACGGGGCCAACGTCCTGACTTTC
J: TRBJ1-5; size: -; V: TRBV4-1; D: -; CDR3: CASSQDFRPTWGQPRHF; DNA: TGCGCCAGCAGCCAAGACTTTAGACCGACATGGGGGCAGCCCCGGCATTTT
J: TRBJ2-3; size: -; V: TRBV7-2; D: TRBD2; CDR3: CASSLDGGGDTQYF; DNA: TGTGCCAGCAGCCTAGACGGCGGGGGGGATACGCAGTATTTT
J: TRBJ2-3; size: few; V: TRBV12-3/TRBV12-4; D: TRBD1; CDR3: CASSPQGAGDTQYF; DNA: TGTGCCAGCAGTCCTCAGGGGGCAGGAGATACGCAGTATTTT
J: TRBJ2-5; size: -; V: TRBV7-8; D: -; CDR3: CASSLGIWGEGETQYF; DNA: TGTGCCAGCAGCTTAGGAATCTGGGGGGAAGGAGAGACCCAGTACTTC
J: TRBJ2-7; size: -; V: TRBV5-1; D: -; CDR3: CASSLNTLSSYEQYF; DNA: TGCGCCAGCAGCTTGAATACGCTGAGCTCCTACGAGCAGTACTTC
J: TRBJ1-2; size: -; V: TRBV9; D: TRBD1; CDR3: CASSVGTGEGYGYTF; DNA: TGTGCCAGCAGCGTAGGGACAGGGGAGGGCTATGGCTACACCTTC
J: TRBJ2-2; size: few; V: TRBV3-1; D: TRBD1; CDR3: CASSPSDRGTGELFF; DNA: TGTGCCAGCAGCCCTTCGGACAGGGGCACCGGGGAGCTGTTTTTT
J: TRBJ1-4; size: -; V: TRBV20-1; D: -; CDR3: CSARSGEKLFF; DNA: TGCAGTGCTAGATCCGGGGAAAAACTGTTTTTT
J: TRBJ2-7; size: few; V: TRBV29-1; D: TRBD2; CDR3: CSADAPTGGGPYEQYF; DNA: TGCAGCGCTGATGCCCCCACTGGCGGGGGGCCCTACGAGCAGTACTTC
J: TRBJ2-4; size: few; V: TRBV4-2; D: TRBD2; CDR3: CASSQGPGLENIQYF; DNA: TGTGCCAGCAGCCAAGGGCCGGGACTAGAAAACATTCAGTACTTC
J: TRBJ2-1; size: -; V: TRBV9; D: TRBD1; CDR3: CASSVTGSSYNEQFF; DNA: TGTGCCAGCAGCGTGACAGGGAGCTCCTACAATGAGCAGTTCTTC
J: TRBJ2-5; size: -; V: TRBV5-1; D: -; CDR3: CASSLASRAEETQYF; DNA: TGCGCCAGCAGCTTGGCCTCGAGGGCTGAAGAGACCCAGTACTTC
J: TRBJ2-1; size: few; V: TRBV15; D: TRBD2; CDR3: CATSRSGDSYNEQFF; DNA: TGTGCCACCAGCAGGAGCGGGGATTCCTACAATGAGCAGTTCTTC
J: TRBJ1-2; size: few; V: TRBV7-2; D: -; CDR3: CASSFQGHTTGGYTF; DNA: TGTGCCAGCAGCTTCCAGGGACACACCACGGGTGGCTACACCTTC
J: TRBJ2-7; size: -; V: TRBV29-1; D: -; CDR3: CSFEQGGSEQYF; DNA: TGCAGCTTTGAGCAGGGGGGGAGCGAGCAGTACTTC
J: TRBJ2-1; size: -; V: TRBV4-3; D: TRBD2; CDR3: CASSQDFRGGSYNEQFF; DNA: TGCGCCAGCAGCCAAGATTTCCGGGGGGGATCCTACAATGAGCAGTTCTTC
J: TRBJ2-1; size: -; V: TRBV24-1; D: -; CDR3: CATSDLEGLNEQFF; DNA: TGTGCCACCAGTGATTTGGAGGGCCTCAATGAGCAGTTCTTC
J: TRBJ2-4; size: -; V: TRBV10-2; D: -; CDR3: CASSGEGYGANIQYF; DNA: TGCGCCAGCAGTGGAGAGGGATACGGCGCGAACATTCAGTACTTC
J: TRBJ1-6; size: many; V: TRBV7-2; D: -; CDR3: CASTNRRDRRPYNSPLHF; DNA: TGTGCCAGCACCAATCGGAGGGACCGAAGGCCCTATAATTCACCCCTCCACTTT
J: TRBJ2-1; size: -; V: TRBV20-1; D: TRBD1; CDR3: CSLTGARSYNEQFF; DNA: TGCAGTCTTACAGGGGCACGGTCCTACAATGAGCAGTTCTTC